This T cell receptor (beta chain) was captured by sequencing in a study of CXCR3-negative and CXCR3-positive naive CD8 T cells (dated by TCRdb to the late 2010s). At the level of the whole study: In total, about 135 million TRB reads were obtained, corresponding to roughly 1.5 +/- 0.3 million reads per library. The TRBV-TRBJ cluster analysis covered naive subsets from 5 donors and memory cells from 3 donors. Diversity and physicochemical repertoire analyses covered eleven to twelve donors pooled from two independent experiments.

CDR1 MGHRA and CDR2 YSYEKL are derived from the germline V gene. The CDR3 spans 13 residues, from the cysteine through the phenylalanine. Only the protein is on record. In regard to this clonotype: No antigen is known for it.

The data were produced on a NextSeq 550. The Human TCR Profiling Kit (MiLaboratory) was used to make UMI-labeled 5' RACE TRB cDNA libraries. cDNA synthesis used the entire amount of extracted RNA, and PCR amplification then used the entire amount of cDNA produced. The libraries were made side by side, with each library going through the same number of PCR cycles. Under the source paper's analysis protocol: With a requirement of at least two reads per UMI, MIGEC and MiXCR extracted about 49,000 +/- 11,000 unique UMI-labeled TRB cDNA molecules per library. An average of roughly 40,000 +/- 10,000 functional in-frame TRB CDR3 nucleotide clonotypes without stop codons was found per library. Diversity metrics, including normalized Shannon-Wiener and Chao1, were computed in VDJtools after downsampling to 5000 UMI-labeled TRB molecules per sample. VDJtools computed clonotype-size-weighted physicochemical properties of the central five CDR3 residues: interaction energy, strength, volume and Kidera factor 4. The reads went through TCRdb reprocessing, and each CDR3 protein sequence gets one entry with no DNA. The V and J calls and clone size are TCRdb's, not the authors'. This sample's records show around 130,000 distinct CDR3 sequences. The ten largest account for 0.59% of the sample.

For each CD8+ T cell subset, flow sorting was done in triplicate, and 300,000 to 350,000 cells per subset went directly into RLT lysis buffer. Naive CD8+ T cells were defined stringently as CD45RO-CCR7+CD27+CD95- to exclude memory contaminants. Peripheral blood mononuclear cells were isolated from buffy coats by standard density gradient centrifugation. A FACSAria III was used to flow-sort naive CD8+ T cells into CXCR3-negative and CXCR3-positive populations. An RNeasy Mini Kit was used to extract total RNA from the sorted cells. Study-wide conclusions, independent of this receptor: Repertoire diversity was comparably high in both naive subsets but much lower in memory CD8+ T cells. Surface CD5, linked to self-reactivity in mice, was comparable between naive subsets; TCR interaction strength was therefore also inferred from TRB CDR3 physicochemical properties. Compared with CXCR3-negative naive cells, CXCR3-positive naive cells had TRB CDR3s with higher hydrophobicity (lower Kidera factor 4), lower energy, and higher strength and volume indices. Naive CXCR3-negative and CXCR3-positive cells from the same donor showed similar TRBV-TRBJ usage, whereas memory cells showed distinct patterns. CXCR3 expression partially decreased after cryopreservation, so most assays used freshly isolated PBMCs.

The chain employs TRBV4-1 and TRBJ2-1; TCRdb lists TRBD1, though no DNA is available to test this call. The sequencing sample was made of naive CXCR3+ CD8+ T cells from blood. The cell subset or site label, as the study defines it: CD45RO-CCR7+CD27+CD95- naive CD8+ T cells expressing CXCR3 (TNR3+). This sequence was found in a human donor in good health. Some clones in this sample may be carry-over from other donors' samples. Here the CDR3 is given as CASSQDRAWEQFF.